The clone carrying this T cell receptor (beta chain) has a count of ten or more. Antigen: not known. The data derive from a study of metastatic and nonmetastatic thyroid tumors. Study as a whole: A comparison of repertoires was made across blood and tumor or nodule tissue from malignant and benign thyroid patients. Study-wide results and caveats: Reports indicated that malignant thyroid tumors showed significantly higher TCR beta diversity than benign nodules did, in blood and tumor.

Every patient underwent thyroid surgery untreated. Original methodology: Researchers built a distant-metastasis classifier for papillary thyroid cancer that drew on CDR3 differences across clinicopathological groups. TCRdb reprocessed the PCR reads using MiXCR. These V and J calls originate from TCRdb's pipeline instead of the authors' own analysis. This sample has around 89,000 clones; 14% to 15% occur once, and the top ten carry 3.6%. The length of the CDR3 is 15 residues. V was clipped by 4 bases and J by 0 bases; unmatched bases: 6. Germline V gene sequence: CDR1 SGHKS, CDR2 YYEKEE (reference sequence).

This clonotype originated in a female donor with papillary thyroid cancer or a benign thyroid nodule (not recorded which). Some clones in this sample may be carry-over from other donors' samples. The gene calls are TRBV5-5 and TRBJ1-2; 7 bases match TRBD1. Sequenced input: blood. CDR3 sequence: CASSLQGIPNYGYTF. The CDR3 nucleotides are TGTGCCAGCAGCCTACAGGGGATACCTAACTATGGCTACACCTTC. Combining the CDR3 with reference TRBV5-5 and TRBJ1-2 gives the whole variable domain DAGVTQSPTHLIKTRGQQVTLRCSPISGHKSVSWYQQVLGQGPQFIFQYYEKEERGRGNFPDRFSARQFPNYSSELNVNALLLGDSALYLCASSLQGIPNYGYTFGSGTRLTVV.